These T cell receptor beta chains were read from a single sample in a study of blood T cells in healthy people across ages. TCRdb reanalysed the 5' RACE reads using MiXCR and keeps one entry per CDR3 protein. The repertoire holds about 1.1 million distinct CDR3 sequences, with 35% to 45% as singletons. The sequencing input was blood. All receptors come from a man aged 18 to 35 in good health. CDR3s include the opening cysteine and the closing phenylalanine or tryptophan. A D gene is named only where the DNA matches it firmly. Clone size, where shown, is once, few, many, or a class for clones that have expanded.

TRBV5-6	TRBJ1-2	-	-	TGTGCCAGCAGCTCACTGGGACTGATCTATGGCTACACCTTC	CASSSLGLIYGYTF
TRBV4-1	TRBJ1-2	-	-	TGCGCCAGCAGCCAAGATCCCTTGGGGGGGCTATCCTATGGCTACACCTTC	CASSQDPLGGLSYGYTF
TRBV10-3	TRBJ1-5	-	-	TGTGCCATCCTGCGTACCCGGGATCAGCCCCAGCATTTT	CAILRTRDQPQHF
TRBV18	TRBJ1-1	few	-	TGTGCCAGCTCCTTCCAGGAGGCGACTGAAGCTTTCTTT	CASSFQEATEAFF
TRBV11-2	TRBJ1-2	-	-	TGTGCCAGCAGCTTTAGAAGGACGGGCGGCTACACCTTC	CASSFRRTGGYTF
TRBV20-1	TRBJ1-5	-	-	TGCAGTGCTAGAGCCGTGGGACAGCCCCAGCATTTT	CSARAVGQPQHF
TRBV6-2/TRBV6-3	TRBJ2-6	few	-	TGTGCCAGCAGTTACGGGGGGATCGACTCTGGGGCCAACGTCCTGACTTTC	CASSYGGIDSGANVLTF
TRBV10-3	TRBJ1-1	-	TRBD1	TGTGCCATCAGTGGGACAGGGAGTACTGAAGCTTTCTTT	CAISGTGSTEAFF
TRBV7-9	TRBJ1-2	few	-	TGTGCCAGCAGCCCTCAGGCCGGGACGTATGGCTACACCTTC	CASSPQAGTYGYTF
TRBV29-1	TRBJ2-3	-	TRBD1	TGCAGCGTCACGGACAGGGCTACGCAGGATACGCAGTATTTT	CSVTDRATQDTQYF
TRBV7-9	TRBJ2-3	-	-	TGTGCCAGCAGACCCTCGACAGTGAGCACAGATACGCAGTATTTT	CASRPSTVSTDTQYF
TRBV5-1	TRBJ2-2	-	-	TGTGCCAGCCGGACAGCCGGGGAGCTGTTTTTT	CASRTAGELFF
TRBV6-5	TRBJ1-2	-	-	TGTGCCAGCAGTTACTCGAGGGGTCGATATGGCTACACCTTC	CASSYSRGRYGYTF
TRBV27	TRBJ2-3	few	-	TGTGCCAGCAGCCTTCTTGGGATGGGCTTGATTAGCACAGATACGCAGTATTTT	CASSLLGMGLISTDTQYF
TRBV4-2	TRBJ2-7	-	-	TGTGCCAGCAGCCCAAGAGACGAGACCGACTCCTACGAGCAGTACTTC	CASSPRDETDSYEQYF
TRBV12-3/TRBV12-4	TRBJ1-2	many	TRBD1	TGTGCCAGCAGTAACAGGGGGGGATATGGCTACACCTTC	CASSNRGGYGYTF
TRBV12-3/TRBV12-4	TRBJ1-1	-	-	TGTGCCAGCAGTTGTGGGGAAAACACTGAAGCTTTCTTT	CASSCGENTEAFF
TRBV10-3	TRBJ2-1	many	TRBD1	TGTGCCATCAGTGAATTGGGCACAGGGGCAGCTTACAATGAGCAGTTCTTC	CAISELGTGAAYNEQFF
TRBV5-1	TRBJ2-2	once	-	TGCGCCAGCAGTCCGGAGAACACCGGGGAGCTGTTTTTT	CASSPENTGELFF
TRBV12-3/TRBV12-4	TRBJ2-3	-	-	TGTGCCAGCAGTTTAAGGCAGAGCGATCCCGGCACAGATACGCAGTATTTT	CASSLRQSDPGTDTQYF
TRBV7-9	TRBJ1-1	few	TRBD1	TGTGCCAGCAGCCCCATAGGGGACAGTGAAGCTTTCTTT	CASSPIGDSEAFF
TRBV6-2/TRBV6-3	TRBJ2-5	-	TRBD1	TGTGCCAGCAGTACCGGGACAGGGCTGGTAAATGAGCAGTACTTC	CASSTGTGLVNEQYF
TRBV7-3	TRBJ2-5	-	TRBD1	TGTGCCAGCAGCTTGGGACAGGCCCTCTACAATGAGCAGTACTTC	CASSLGQALYNEQYF
TRBV6-6	TRBJ2-1	-	-	TGTGTCAGCAGTTACCCCGCTCCCCAGCAGTTCTTC	CVSSYPAPQQFF
TRBV7-2	TRBJ2-3	-	TRBD1	TGTGCCAGCAGCTACAGGGGTATTACAGATACGCAGTATTTT	CASSYRGITDTQYF
TRBV18	TRBJ1-4	few	-	TGTGCCAGCTCACCCCCTGATGAAAAACTGTTTTTT	CASSPPDEKLFF
TRBV7-9	TRBJ1-1	few	TRBD1	TGTGCCAGCAGTTCTAGGGGTCAGGGGGACACTGAAGCTTTCTTT	CASSSRGQGDTEAFF
TRBV7-2	TRBJ1-2	-	-	TGTGCCAGCAGCTTAGCCCTAACAGGGTCCTATGGCTACACCTTC	CASSLALTGSYGYTF
TRBV9	TRBJ1-1	few	-	TGTGCCAGCAGTTCACCCGGCGGGCAGGGAACTGAAGCTTTCTTT	CASSSPGGQGTEAFF
TRBV7-2	TRBJ1-5	once	-	TGTGCCAGCAGCTTCGACGGGAAAATCAATCAGCCCCAGCATTTT	CASSFDGKINQPQHF
TRBV2	TRBJ2-5	-	-	TGTGCCAGTCTTTTAACATCCAGCTACAATGAGCAGTACTTC	CASLLTSSYNEQYF
TRBV11-2	TRBJ2-7	-	TRBD1	TGTGCCAGCAGCTTACTCGCAGGGGGTGGCGAGCAGTACTTC	CASSLLAGGGEQYF
TRBV2	TRBJ1-2	-	TRBD1	TGTGCCAGCAGGATAGACAGGGGTGACTATGGCTACACCTTC	CASRIDRGDYGYTF
TRBV12-3/TRBV12-4	TRBJ2-5	many	-	TGTGCCAGCAGTTTAAAAGAAAGTGAGACCCAGTACTTC	CASSLKESETQYF
TRBV7-2	TRBJ1-3	-	TRBD1	TGTGCCAGCACCCTCCGGCCGGGACAGATTCCTGAAAACACCATATATTTT	CASTLRPGQIPENTIYF
TRBV7-2	TRBJ2-1	-	-	TGTGCCAGCAGCTTAGTAACCTGGGATGAGCAGTTCTTC	CASSLVTWDEQFF
TRBV7-8	TRBJ2-2	-	TRBD2	TGTGCCAGCAGCCAAGGGACTAGCGGGATGGGCGGGGAGCTGTTTTTT	CASSQGTSGMGGELFF
TRBV25-1	TRBJ2-5	-	TRBD1	TGTGCCAGCAGTGACCGGGACAGGGTGGGTCCTGGGGAGCAGTACTTC	CASSDRDRVGPGEQYF
TRBV24-1	TRBJ2-3	few	TRBD1	TGTGCCACCAGTGCCCGACAGGGGAAGACAGATACGCAGTATTTT	CATSARQGKTDTQYF
TRBV2	TRBJ2-7	-	TRBD2	TGTGCCAGCAGGGGGACTAGCGCCTACGAGCAGTACTTC	CASRGTSAYEQYF
TRBV12-3/TRBV12-4	TRBJ2-1	-	TRBD2	TGTGCCAGCAGTTTCTTGACTAGCGGGGGGGCGGGTGAGCAGTTCTTC	CASSFLTSGGAGEQFF
TRBV12-3/TRBV12-4	TRBJ2-7	-	-	TGTGCCAGCAGTCCAGGGACTGACAGCTTCTACGAGCAGTACTTC	CASSPGTDSFYEQYF
TRBV29-1	TRBJ2-3	-	-	TGCAGCGTTTTACAGGGAACAGATACGCAGTATTTT	CSVLQGTDTQYF
TRBV10-3	TRBJ1-1	many	-	TGTGCCATCAGCACAATGAACACTGAAGCTTTCTTT	CAISTMNTEAFF
TRBV7-2	TRBJ2-5	-	-	TGTGCCAGCAGCTTAGAGTCCTCCGAGACCCAGTACTTC	CASSLESSETQYF
TRBV6-2/TRBV6-3	TRBJ2-7	-	TRBD1	TGTGCCAGCAGGCGGACAGGGGCTTCCTACGAGCAGTACTTC	CASRRTGASYEQYF
TRBV6-2/TRBV6-3	TRBJ2-1	-	TRBD2	TGTGCCAGCAGTTACCCGAAGCGGGGGGCCCCCTACAATGAGCAGTTCTTC	CASSYPKRGAPYNEQFF
TRBV14	TRBJ1-2	-	TRBD1	TGTGCCAGCAGCCCTACAGGGGGCCCCCACTATGGCTACACCTTC	CASSPTGGPHYGYTF
TRBV6-2/TRBV6-3	TRBJ2-5	-	TRBD1	TGTGCCAGCAGTTACCCCGGGACAGGGAGAGAGACCCAGTACTTC	CASSYPGTGRETQYF
TRBV27	TRBJ1-2	few	-	-	CASSSSINYGYTF
TRBV29-1	TRBJ1-1	-	-	TGCAGCGTGAGCCGGGTCCTCACAACTGAAGCTTTCTTT	CSVSRVLTTEAFF
TRBV20-1	TRBJ2-1	-	-	TGCAGTGCTGGTAAGACGGACAGGCAGTTCTTC	CSAGKTDRQFF